One and the same sample provided the 17 T cell receptor beta chains below, sequenced in a study of blood T cell repertoires in COVID-19. TCRdb keeps only in-frame clones here, not all; method: immunoSEQ multiplex PCR. The sample lists roughly 500,000 clones, approximately 89% seen once, with around 0.92% in the top ten. Specimen: peripheral blood. The receptors shown here come from a man between 18 and 29 years old with COVID-19, enrolled during active disease.

The chain couples TRBV5-4 to TRBJ1-5, with 8 bases fitting TRBD1. The CDR3 is 19 amino acids. The germline CDR1 and CDR2 sequences are SGHNT and YYREEE (reference sequence). With 0 bases clipped from V and 0 bases from J, the junction kept 11 bases outside the gene matches. The CDR3 DNA follows: TGTGCCAGCAGCTTGGATGGACAGGGATGTTGGGATAGCAATCAGCCCCAGCATTTT. Amino acid sequence: CASSLDGQGCWDSNQPQHF.

The chain recombines TRBV3-1 (or the pseudogene TRBV3-2) with TRBJ2-1; no firm D call. The CDR3 extends over 13 amino acids. Deletions cut 6 bases from V and 9 bases from J, with 15 bases between. Germline loops: CDR1 LGHDT, CDR2 YNNKEL (reference sequence). CDR3 nucleotides: TGTGCCAGCAGTCCCCCCGTGAGTAGTGAGCAGTTCTTC. This sequence encodes CASSPPVSSEQFF.

The chain uses TRBV6-5 and TRBJ1-2; D is possibly TRBD1 (6 bases). Trimming removed 7 bases from V and 7 bases from J, with 19 bases in between. This CDR3 spans 14 amino acids. Germline V gene sequence: CDR1 MNHEY, CDR2 SVGAGI. The CDR3 bases are TGTGCCAGCATTCTTATACAGGGTGCGCTTGGCTACACCTTC. This encodes CASILIQGALGYTF.

The V gene is TRBV5-1, the J gene TRBJ2-3; weak D call: TRBD2 (5 bases). CDR1 SGHRS and CDR2 YFSETQ come from the germline V gene. The CDR3 totals 14 residues. The V gene lost 4 bases and the J gene lost 4 bases, with 13 bases spanning the gap. The CDR3 reads CASSREGSADTQYF. As DNA, the CDR3 is TGCGCCAGCAGCCGGGAAGGAAGCGCAGATACGCAGTATTTT.

The chain carries TRBV7-2 and TRBJ2-5, with TRBD2 identical over 11 bases. J was trimmed by 2 bases and V by 1 base; bases with no gene match: 6. Germline CDR1 SGHTA, CDR2 FQGNSA. The CDR3 is made up of 17 amino acids. The CDR3 here is CASSLGLAGGLQETQYF. The CDR3 DNA reads TGTGCCAGCAGCTTAGGGCTAGCGGGGGGATTACAAGAGACCCAGTACTTC.

CDR3 protein: CASSPGGTADTQYF. CDR3 DNA: TGTGCCAGCAGCCCGGGGGGTACCGCAGATACGCAGTATTTT. The chain uses TRBV5-4 and TRBJ2-3, with 7 bases matching TRBD2. The CDR3 sequence is 14 residues long. V shed 4 bases and J 4 bases; nucleotides not matched to a gene: 6. Looked up from germline, CDR1 is SGHNT and CDR2 is YYREEE (reference sequence). The entire variable domain, with the rest obtained from reference TRBV5-4 and TRBJ2-3, is as follows: ETGVTQSPTHLIKTRGQQVTLRCSSQSGHNTVSWYQQALGQGPQFIFQYYREEENGRGNFPPRFSGLQFPNYSSELNVNALELDDSALYLCASSPGGTADTQYFGPGTRLTVL.

The rearrangement joins TRBV30 to TRBJ2-3; D unclear. The CDR3 consists of 13 residues. The germline V and J ends were trimmed by 2 bases and 1 base, with 7 bases remaining between them. Germline V gene sequence: CDR1 GTSNPN, CDR2 SVGIG (reference sequence). The CDR3 nucleotides are TGTGCCTGGAGTAATGGAGGCACAGATACGCAGTATTTT. Its translation is CAWSNGGTDTQYF.

The V and J genes are TRBV30 and TRBJ1-1, with a weak D call TRBD1 (5 bases). CDR1 and CDR2 (germline): GTSNPN, SVGIG (reference sequence). V lost 4 bases to trimming and J lost 7 bases, with 13 bases between them. The CDR3 is 12 residues long. The CDR3 is CAWTDRTFEAFF. CDR3 bases: TGTGCCTGGACTGACAGAACATTTGAAGCTTTCTTT.

This chain joins TRBV25-1 and TRBJ2-4; 15 bases are shared with TRBD2. CDR3 length: 17 amino acids. Trimming at V came to 6 bases and at J to 8 bases, leaving 11 bases not matched to a gene. Germline loops: CDR1 MGHDK, CDR2 SYGVNS. The CDR3 DNA follows: TGTGCCAGCAGCCAAGGACTAGCGGGAGGGCCTTGGGACATTCAGTACTTC. Its protein product is CASSQGLAGGPWDIQYF.

This sequence joins TRBV21-1 and TRBJ1-6; the table's D gene call, TRBD1, was not cross checked with the DNA. TRBV21-1 has pseudogene status. The length of the CDR3 is 13 residues. DNA for the CDR3: TGTGCCAGCAGCAAAGATCTCAGTCTCCCCCTCCACTTT. This translates into CASSKDLSLPLHF.

The chain has TRBV13 and TRBJ2-2; D is uncertain. Trimming pared 2 bases from V and 5 bases from J, leaving 3 bases between. The CDR3 sequence is 12 residues long. Germline values: CDR1 PRHDT, CDR2 FYEKMQ (reference sequence). The CDR3 DNA is TGTGCCAGCAGCTTACTTACCGGGGAGCTGTTTTTT. The encoded protein is CASSLLTGELFF.

The J gene is TRBJ2-5, the V gene TRBV14, with D maybe TRBD2 (5 bases). Trimming took off 1 base at V and 4 bases at J, with 10 bases between the two ends. The CDR3 has 14 residues. In germline, CDR1 is SGHDN, CDR2 FVKESK. The CDR3 region is CASSQGARGETQYF. DNA of the CDR3: TGTGCCAGCAGCCAAGGGGCTCGGGGAGAGACCCAGTACTTC.

The DNA for the CDR3 is TGTGCCAGCAGCCCGAACATGAACACTGAAGCTTTCTTT. Its protein product is CASSPNMNTEAFF. This chain joins TRBV11-3 and TRBJ1-1; D not certain. The CDR3 contains 13 residues. Germline V CDR1 and CDR2: SGHNT, YENEEA. V lost 5 bases and J 0 bases, leaving 7 bases between the germline ends.

The genes are TRBV10-3 and TRBJ2-7, with 9 nucleotides matching TRBD2. The V segment lost 3 bases and the J segment 7 bases; nucleotides outside the gene matches: 13. CDR3 size: 16 residues. CDR1 and CDR2 from the germline V gene are ENHRY and SYGVKD. Written as DNA, the CDR3 is TGTGCCATCAGTGACGCTGGTAGCGGGAGACTTAAAGAGCAGTACTTC. This codes for CAISDAGSGRLKEQYF.

This chain links TRBV20-1 with TRBJ2-4; no definite D call. Trimming cost V 6 bases and J 8 bases, with 11 bases left between them. This CDR3 is 11 amino acids long. CDR1 is DFQATT and CDR2 is SNEGSKA in the germline V gene (reference sequence). CDR3: CSAASWYIQYF. The CDR3 DNA reads as TGCAGTGCGGCTAGTTGGTACATTCAGTACTTC.

The chain has TRBV24-1 and TRBJ2-5; 7 bases align to TRBD1. The CDR3 runs to 16 residues. V lost 4 bases and J lost 2; bases outside the gene matches: 9. Germline CDR1 is KGHDR and CDR2 is SFDVKD. CDR3 amino acids: CATSERQGYGQETQYF. Written as DNA, the CDR3 is TGTGCCACCAGTGAGAGACAGGGTTATGGGCAAGAGACCCAGTACTTC.

J is TRBJ2-7 and V is TRBV11-2, with D tentatively TRBD1 (6 bases). The CDR3 runs 13 residues. Germline CDR1 SGHAT, CDR2 FQNNGV. Between the trimmed V and J ends, which lost 1 base and 11 bases, there was a span of 15 bases. The CDR3 reads CASSLGRTVTKYF. The CDR3 DNA follows: TGTGCCAGCAGCTTAGGAAGGACAGTGACGAAGTACTTC.